Described below is a single T cell receptor (beta chain) sequence and its context. This specimen comes from a study of blood T cell repertoires in COVID-19. With 2 bases clipped from V and 8 bases from J, the junction kept 12 bases outside the gene matches. This CDR3 spans 16 amino acids. Germline V gene lookup returns CDR1 SGDLS and CDR2 YYNGEE. Original analysis: Estimation of nucleated cell counts was performed using reference gene primer amplification. Libraries were prepared by immunoSEQ multiplex PCR; TCRdb keeps only in-frame clonotypes and omits some of them. The DNA gave D and trimming, while V, J and clone size come from that table. The sample has roughly 200,000 clones; approximately 89% are singletons.

Sequenced: PBMCs or T cells enriched from blood (not recorded which). The rearrangement joins TRBV9 to TRBJ2-1, with 8 nucleotides matching TRBD1. This TCR was sampled from a woman between 35 and 50 years old with acute COVID-19. CDR3 nucleotides: TGTGCCAGCAGCGTTGGACAGGGTCTTTTGGGTGATGAGCAGTTCTTC. This sequence encodes CASSVGQGLLGDEQFF.